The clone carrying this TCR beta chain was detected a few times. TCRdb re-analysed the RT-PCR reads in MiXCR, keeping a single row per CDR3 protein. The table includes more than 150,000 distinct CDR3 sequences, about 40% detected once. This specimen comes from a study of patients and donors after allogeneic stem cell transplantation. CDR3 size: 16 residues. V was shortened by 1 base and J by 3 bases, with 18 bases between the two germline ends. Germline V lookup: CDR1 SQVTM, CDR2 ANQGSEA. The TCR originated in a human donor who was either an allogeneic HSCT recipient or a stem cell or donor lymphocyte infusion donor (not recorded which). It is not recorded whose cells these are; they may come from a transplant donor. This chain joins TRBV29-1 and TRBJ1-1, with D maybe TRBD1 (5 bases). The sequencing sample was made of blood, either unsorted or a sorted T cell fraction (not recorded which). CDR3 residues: CSVEVRGDLRYTEAFF. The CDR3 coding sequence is TGCAGCGTTGAAGTTCGCGGGGACCTTAGGTACACTGAAGCTTTCTTT.